The T cell receptor (beta chain) described here comes from a study of blood T cell repertoires in COVID-19. Study-level background: There were acute and convalescent COVID-19 samples, and they came from the United States, Italy and Spain. The cDNA or gDNA used as material had been derived from T cells, B-cell-depleted T cells, or PBMCs.

V shed 2 bases and J shed 7 bases, with 11 bases lying between them. Germline V CDR1 and CDR2: MNHEY, SVGEGT. The CDR3 runs to 13 residues. Original processing notes: Nucleated cell number was recorded as an estimate derived from reference gene primer amplification. Data came from immunoSEQ multiplex PCR; TCRdb stores just in-frame clones and leaves some out. Clone size and the V and J calls come from that table; the DNA yielded D and trimming. The data contain 80,000 or so clones, under 85% of them singletons. The sample consisted of peripheral blood. This chain links TRBV6-2 or TRBV6-3 with TRBJ1-2; the D is unclear. This TCR derives from a human donor in a cohort sampled during active COVID-19. The CDR3 loop is CASSYTSTGGYTF. The CDR3 DNA is TGTGCCAGCAGTTACACTTCCACGGGTGGCTACACCTTC.